This entry lists 21 T cell receptor beta chains sequenced from one sample in a study of T-cell reconstitution after alpha-beta-depleted transplantation in children. Unique molecular identifiers were incorporated into the prepared TCRbeta library. TCRdb re-derived calls from the PCR reads in MiXCR, one entry per CDR3 protein. The data contain tens of thousands of distinct CDR3 sequences, 15% to 20% of them singletons. Sample: PBMCs, mostly from graft donor cells, taken 360 days after TCRalphabeta/CD19-depleted stem cell transplant. The source of these receptors is a male patient between 2 and 15 years old who had a stem cell transplant for acute lymphoblastic leukemia, so the T cells may come from the graft donor.

This clonotype was counted many times. The rearrangement uses TRBV10-3 and TRBJ1-1; maybe TRBD1 (6 bases). Trimming left V 7 bases short and J 3 bases short, with 12 bases between. Germline CDR1 reads ENHRY; CDR2 reads SYGVKD. The length of the CDR3 is 13 residues. The CDR3 DNA sequence: TGTGCCATCAATACAGGGTGGGACACTGAAGCTTTCTTT. Protein product: CAINTGWDTEAFF.

CDR3 region: CAINPSGRLGNEQFF. CDR3 sequence (DNA): TGTGCCATCAATCCTAGCGGGAGGCTCGGGAATGAGCAGTTCTTC. J is TRBJ2-1 and V is TRBV10-3; 11 bases match TRBD2. Germline-derived CDR1 and CDR2 are ENHRY and SYGVKD. This CDR3 comprises 15 residues. With 7 bases clipped from V and 7 bases from J, the junction kept 9 bases outside the gene matches.

The genes are TRBV12-3 or TRBV12-4 and TRBJ2-7, with 8 bases identical to TRBD1. This CDR3 has 13 amino acids. Trimming took 3 bases from V and 6 from J; bases not matched to a gene: 4. For the CDR3, the DNA is TGTGCCAGCAGTTTGACAGGGGCTGGCGAGCAGTACTTC. This codes for CASSLTGAGEQYF.

There are many counts of this clonotype. The genes are TRBV24-1 and TRBJ2-7, with TRBD2 matching 9 bases. Germline values: CDR1 KGHDR, CDR2 SFDVKD. Trimming took 0 bases from V and 3 from J; bases not matched to a gene: 5. The CDR3 has 16 amino acids. CDR3 nucleotide sequence: TGTGCCACCAGTGATTTGAAGTCTAGCGGGAACTACGAGCAGTACTTC. It codes for CATSDLKSSGNYEQYF.

The CDR3 nucleotides read TGTGCCAGCAGCTTCACCCTCGCGATTAGCGGGAGGGGAAATGAGCAGTTCTTC. Its translation is CASSFTLAISGRGNEQFF. The chain combines TRBV12-3 or TRBV12-4 with TRBJ2-1, with TRBD2 identical over 11 bases. J gave up 7 bases and V 6 bases, and 17 bases lay outside the gene matches. The length of the CDR3 is 18 residues.

The J gene is TRBJ2-7, the V gene TRBV5-5; D might be TRBD1 (5 bases). The germline gives CDR1 SGHKS, CDR2 YYEKEE (reference sequence). The CDR3 sequence is 14 residues long. Trimming removed 2 bases at V and 2 bases at J, with 11 bases between. The CDR3 DNA is TGTGCCAGCAGCTTAAGGGGATCGACCTACGAGCAGTACTTC. This translates into CASSLRGSTYEQYF.

The chain is built from TRBV24-1 and TRBJ2-1, with TRBD2 matching over 8 bases. The germline V gene encodes CDR1 KGHDR and CDR2 SFDVKD. Trimming took 3 bases from V and 7 from J; bases not matched to a gene: 7. The CDR3 sequence is 15 residues long. In DNA form, the CDR3 reads TGTGCCACCAGTGATCTAGGGGGACTAGGAAATGAGCAGTTCTTC. Translating it yields CATSDLGGLGNEQFF.

A few counts support this clonotype. The chain uses TRBV5-1 and TRBJ2-2; 7 positions match TRBD2. CDR1 SGHRS and CDR2 YFSETQ come from the germline V gene. This CDR3 spans 14 amino acids. The junction had 6 bases not matched to a gene; V was cut back by 4 bases and J by 6 bases. CDR3 sequence: CASSPSGGAGELFF. DNA for the CDR3: TGCGCCAGCAGCCCTAGCGGAGGCGCCGGGGAGCTGTTTTTT.

Many counts were recorded for this clonotype. The chain links TRBV24-1 to TRBJ2-5; TRBD1 aligns across 9 bases. CDR1 and CDR2 (germline): KGHDR, SFDVKD. J gave up 5 bases and V 2 bases, and 5 bases lay outside the gene matches. This CDR3 contains 15 residues. The CDR3 loop reads CATSDWGQGKETQYF. CDR3 DNA sequence: TGTGCCACCAGTGATTGGGGACAGGGTAAGGAGACCCAGTACTTC.

This clonotype has just a few counts. V usage is TRBV7-2 and J usage is TRBJ2-1, with 10 bases aligning to TRBD2. The CDR3 loop spans 15 amino acids. Germline CDR1 is SGHTA and CDR2 is FQGNSA. V shed 6 bases and J 4 bases; nucleotides not matched to a gene: 6. Written as DNA, the CDR3 is TGTGCCAGCAGTTCCGGGACTAGCGTGTACAATGAGCAGTTCTTC. Translation gives CASSSGTSVYNEQFF. Full variable domain (missing parts from reference TRBV7-2 and TRBJ2-1): GAGVSQSPSNKVTEKGKDVELRCDPISGHTALYWYRQSLGQGLEFLIYFQGNSAPDKSGLPSDRFSAERTGGSVSTLTIQRTQQEDSAVYLCASSSGTSVYNEQFFGPGTRLTVL.

The rearrangement joins TRBV5-1 to TRBJ2-7, with D tentatively TRBD1 (5 bases). The V end lost 0 bases, the J end lost 2 bases, and 9 bases lay between the germline ends. The CDR3 consists of 14 residues. CDR1 is SGHRS and CDR2 is YFSETQ in the germline V gene. The CDR3 bases are TGCGCCAGCAGCTTGGAGGGGTGGACCTACGAGCAGTACTTC. Translated, it gives CASSLEGWTYEQYF.

This clonotype has a handful of counts. A read error may produce the germline difference seen at one junction end. The chain uses TRBV4-1 and TRBJ2-5; D is possibly TRBD1 (5 bases). Germline CDR1 and CDR2: MGHRA and YSYEKL. The CDR3 is made up of 15 amino acids. Here the CDR3 reads CASSQDTRVQETQYF. The CDR3 coding sequence is TGCGCCAGCAGTCAAGATACCAGGGTGCAAGAGACCCAGTACTTC.

This chain links TRBV4-1 with TRBJ2-4; TRBD1 matches 9 bases. The CDR3 runs 15 residues. Germline CDR1 and CDR2: MGHRA and YSYEKL. V was clipped by 0 bases and J by 7 bases; unmatched bases: 4. Written as DNA, the CDR3 is TGCGCCAGCAGCCAAGAAGGGACAGGGAATAACATTCAGTACTTC. This gives the protein CASSQEGTGNNIQYF.

Only a few counts were recorded for this clonotype. The chain carries TRBV6-5 and TRBJ2-7; D not resolved. The CDR3 is 15 residues long. Germline loops: CDR1 MNHEY, CDR2 SVGAGI. V lost 4 bases and J 7 bases, leaving 20 bases between the germline ends. CDR3 residues: CASSFPGSQSGEQYF. The CDR3, as DNA: TGTGCCAGCAGTTTTCCCGGGTCCCAATCTGGGGAGCAGTACTTC.

The J gene is TRBJ1-4, the V gene TRBV28; D perhaps matches TRBD1 (6 bases). V was pared by 3 bases and J by 13 bases, with 21 bases between. In germline, CDR1 is MDHEN, CDR2 SYDVKM. The CDR3 consists of 15 residues. CDR3 protein: CASSFRQTGLRLLFF. The CDR3 region has the DNA TGTGCCAGCAGTTTTCGGCAGACAGGACTTAGGTTACTGTTTTTT. The whole variable domain, filled in from reference TRBV28 and TRBJ1-4, reads DVKVTQSSRYLVKRTGEKVFLECVQDMDHENMFWYRQDPGLGLRLIYFSYDVKMKEKGDIPEGYSVSREKKERFSLILESASTNQTSMYLCASSFRQTGLRLLFFGSGTQLSVL.

This clonotype was picked up many times. The rearrangement links TRBV29-1 to TRBJ2-3; 8 nucleotides line up with TRBD1. The trim removed 0 bases at V and 2 bases at J, leaving 4 bases unmatched. Germline CDR1 reads SQVTM; CDR2 reads ANQGSEA. The CDR3 extends over 15 amino acids. CDR3 in amino acids: CSVEDRGLLTDTQYF. The CDR3 coding sequence is TGCAGCGTTGAAGACAGGGGGCTACTCACAGATACGCAGTATTTT.

The rearrangement joins TRBV19 to TRBJ2-1, with TRBD2 matching 11 bases. This CDR3 spans 19 amino acids. V gave up 5 bases and J gave up 0 bases; unmatched junction bases: 12. CDR1 is LNHDA, CDR2 SQIVND, per germline (reference sequence). This CDR3 is CASSGSGRALGSSYNEQFF. The CDR3, as DNA: TGTGCCAGTAGTGGTAGCGGGAGGGCCCTCGGTAGCTCCTACAATGAGCAGTTCTTC.

This chain joins TRBV6-5 and TRBJ2-7; D is uncertain. Germline V lookup: CDR1 MNHEY, CDR2 SVGAGI. The CDR3 runs to 15 residues. V was shortened by 0 bases and J by 0 bases, with 9 bases between the two germline ends. The CDR3 is CASSYSRVPSYEQYF. DNA for the CDR3: TGTGCCAGCAGTTACTCAAGGGTTCCCTCCTACGAGCAGTACTTC.

This clonotype occurred a few times. V gene TRBV29-1 combines with J gene TRBJ2-1; the match to TRBD2 covers 8 bases. CDR3 length: 13 amino acids. Per germline, CDR1 SQVTM and CDR2 ANQGSEA. With 6 bases clipped from V and 4 bases from J, the junction kept 5 bases outside the gene matches. CDR3 nucleotides: TGCAGCGTCCCGGGACTAGGTTACAATGAGCAGTTCTTC. This gives the protein CSVPGLGYNEQFF.

V is TRBV24-1 and J is TRBJ2-5; TRBD1 matches at 8 bases. Per the germline V gene, CDR1 is KGHDR and CDR2 is SFDVKD. The V and J ends lost 4 bases and 5 bases, in that order; junction bases with no gene match: 2. The CDR3 runs to 13 residues. CDR3 DNA: TGTGCCACCAGTGAGACAGGGGAGGAGACCCAGTACTTC. It translates to CATSETGEETQYF.

The V and J genes are TRBV7-6 and TRBJ1-3; tentatively, D is TRBD1 (6 bases). With 0 bases removed from V and 5 bases from J, the gap between germline ends came to 14 bases. The CDR3 totals 16 residues. CDR1 and CDR2 from the germline V gene are SGHVS and FNYEAQ. Here the CDR3 reads CASSLAGQKTRNTIYF. For the CDR3, the DNA is TGTGCCAGCAGCTTAGCCGGACAGAAGACAAGAAACACCATATATTTT.